This TCR beta chain was profiled in a study of blood T cells in healthy people across ages (dated by TCRdb to 2013 to 2016). General notes on the study: In model experiments, template switching captured about one uniquely barcoded TCR beta cDNA molecule for every two T cells. The donors were divided into four age groups: young (average approximately 15 years), middle-aged (around 41), aged (under 70) and long-lived (around 80). To avoid experimental bias, donors of different ages were spread randomly across the sequencing lanes. Using the same blood draw, the study looked at two additional independent replicas of 1 million unique cDNA reads for two donors, one aged 18 to 29 and the other aged 80 or older. Age-related changes in TCR beta repertoire diversity were measured in the study by deep sequencing normalized with unique cDNA molecular identifiers.

Preparation of the library involved 5' RACE. Sequenced using an Illumina HiSeq 2500. A second PCR of roughly 6 to 11 cycles was run with a J-beta primer mix and a sample-barcoded 5' primer. Each TCR beta cDNA molecule received a unique molecular identifier from a template-switch 5' adaptor carrying 12 random nucleotides. At least 2.5 million CDR3-containing paired-end reads were obtained from each sample. The Mint cDNA synthesis kit, primed by a TRBC-specific oligonucleotide, was used to synthesize first-strand cDNA from all RNA. Following uracil-DNA glycosylase treatment, a first 18-cycle PCR with universal primers M1SS and BC2_uni_R was performed on all cDNA. As for how the authors treated the data: Each sample was normalized by randomly selecting 1 million high-quality reads, each carrying a distinct molecular identifier. Instead of being binned into consensus sequences, reads with shared molecular identifiers were discarded. MiTCR, with a Q25 quality threshold and the strictest error-elimination algorithm, was used for CDR3 identification, clonotype clustering and error correction. A nonparametric unseen species model with Euler transformation was used to estimate lower-bound total TCR beta diversity. The public reads were run again by TCRdb, first through fastp at Q25 and then through MiXCR, and only productive beta chains were kept. CDR3 protein sequences are deduplicated, and each keeps its most common genes and DNA. TCRdb assigned the V and J calls; the authors' analysis was not used. The sample data list about 1.6 million distinct CDR3 sequences, and about 31% of these were observed just once. In total, the top ten clones hold about 11% of the sample.

Beyond this particular receptor, the publication reports: Donor CMV infection status was unknown, potentially confounding age-related changes in expanded clonotypes. Compared with the aged group, the long-lived group had more naive CD4+ T cells, fewer expanded clones and increased TCR diversity, a pattern suggesting age selection. The percentage of naive T cells measured by flow cytometry correlated strongly with observed TCR beta diversity. Observed TCR beta diversity per million T cells fell roughly linearly with age, and a significant reduction was already apparent by age roughly 40. Bulk unsorted PBMC profiling prevented conclusive comparison of naive and antigen-experienced compartments. Estimates of total diversity based on one million sequenced T cells were considered lower bounds and underestimates.

The donors were 40 or so Caucasian individuals from Russia, aged 6 to 90 years, who were systemically healthy. Around 10 milliliters of peripheral blood were collected from each donor into EDTA-treated Vacutainer tubes. PBMCs were isolated by Ficoll-Paque density-gradient centrifugation, with at least 6.5 million obtained per sample. Total RNA, at least 6 micrograms per sample, was extracted from PBMCs with Trizol reagent. The percentages of naive CD45RAhigh/CD27high T cells were determined by flow cytometry on a PBMC aliquot from every donor. Taken from the germline V gene, the CDR1 and CDR2 loops are SQVTM and ANQGSEA. A distance of 7 bases separates the germline ends of V and J, which lose 4 bases and 4 bases respectively. Measured from the cysteine to the phenylalanine, the CDR3 is 11 residues long. The kept DNA is CDR3 alone, 33 bases in frame from the first base. On this clonotype itself: Its antigen is currently not known. No base quality information exists; no much larger clone differs at one position.

The chain links TRBV29-1 with TRBJ1-2, and possibly TRBD1, on 5 matching bases. This receptor was identified in a woman aged 25 to 45 in good health. What was sequenced was blood. The nucleotide sequence reads TGCAGCGTTGCCGACAGCTATGGCTACACCTTC. The resulting protein is CSVADSYGYTF.